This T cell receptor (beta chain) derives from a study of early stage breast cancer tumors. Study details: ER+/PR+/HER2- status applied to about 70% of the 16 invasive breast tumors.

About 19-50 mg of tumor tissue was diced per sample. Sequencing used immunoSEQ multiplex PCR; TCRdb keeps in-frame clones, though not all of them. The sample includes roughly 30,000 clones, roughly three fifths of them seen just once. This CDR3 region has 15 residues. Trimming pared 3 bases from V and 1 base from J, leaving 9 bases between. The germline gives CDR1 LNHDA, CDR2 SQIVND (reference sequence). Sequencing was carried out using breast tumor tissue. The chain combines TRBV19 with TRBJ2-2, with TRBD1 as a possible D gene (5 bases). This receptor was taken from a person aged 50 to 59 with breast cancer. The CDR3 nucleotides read TGTGCCAGTAGTATCCGGACAATGAACACCGGGGAGCTGTTTTTT. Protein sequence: CASSIRTMNTGELFF.